This entry is about one T cell receptor beta chain. The data originate from a study of blood T cell repertoires in COVID-19. The repertoire was sequenced with immunoSEQ multiplex PCR; TCRdb's copy has only in-frame clones and lacks some. This sample carries tens of thousands of clones, 60% to 85% of them seen once, and the ten largest clones take about 24%. The V gene end was trimmed by 4 bases and the J gene end by 2 bases; junction bases not matched to a gene: 14. CDR3 length equals 17 residues. The germline gives CDR1 SGHNT, CDR2 YYREEE (reference sequence). The source is a human donor in a cohort sampled during active COVID-19. The rearrangement joins TRBV5-4 to TRBJ2-7, with 8 bases aligning to TRBD2. What was sequenced was peripheral blood. In nucleotides, the CDR3 is TGTGCCAGCAGCGCCGAGCGTGGACTAGCTAGCGCCTACGAGCAGTACTTC. Amino acids: CASSAERGLASAYEQYF.